Listed here is a single T cell receptor (beta chain). As handled by the study authors: Reference gene primers were amplified, and this amplification served to estimate nucleated cell counts. The assay was immunoSEQ multiplex PCR, and TCRdb's table has in-frame clones only and misses some. V, J and clone size are taken as reported in that table, and D and trimming were inferred from the DNA itself. In the table there are 80,000 to 100,000 clones, around 93% of which are singletons. The data were taken from a study of blood T cell repertoires in COVID-19. Study-level information: The United States, Italy and Spain supplied acute and convalescent COVID-19 samples. Sources were T cells, B-cell-depleted T cells, or PBMCs; the material itself was cDNA or gDNA.

V lost 0 bases and J 5 bases, leaving 8 bases between the germline ends. The CDR3 is made up of 14 amino acids. Germline values: CDR1 SGDLS, CDR2 YYNGEE. Sequenced: peripheral blood. The TCR comes from a human donor with active COVID-19. The donor label of this sample is uncertain. The genes are TRBV9 and TRBJ1-4; D remains unclear. CDR3 amino acids: CASSVGGGNEKLFF. The CDR3 bases are TGTGCCAGCAGCGTAGGGGGAGGGAATGAAAAACTGTTTTTT.